The 21 T cell receptor beta chains given below trace back to one sample, sequenced in a study of long-term antiretroviral therapy in people with HIV. Version v3.0 of the immunoSEQ assay was performed at survey level. Sequencing used immunoSEQ multiplex PCR; TCRdb keeps in-frame clones, though not all of them. The sample yields roughly 19,000 clones, around four fifths seen once. This material consisted of unsorted PBMCs, taken 1.2 years after starting antiretroviral therapy. These receptors were collected from a middle-aged woman with HIV.

J is TRBJ2-7 and V is TRBV10-3; 7 bases align to TRBD1. V was clipped by 3 bases and J by 8 bases; unmatched bases: 7. The length of the CDR3 is 13 residues. Germline-derived CDR1 and CDR2 are ENHRY and SYGVKD. This chain's CDR3 is CAISDPLQGQQYF. The CDR3 nucleotides read TGTGCCATCAGTGACCCCCTACAGGGGCAGCAGTACTTC.

This chain uses TRBV11-2 with TRBJ2-3; D gene ambiguous. CDR1 and CDR2 (germline): SGHAT, FQNNGV. This CDR3 contains 16 residues. V shed 1 base and J shed 0 bases, with 11 bases lying between them. This CDR3 is CASSLVPELSTDTQYF. In DNA, the CDR3 is TGTGCCAGCAGCTTAGTTCCAGAGTTAAGCACAGATACGCAGTATTTT. Based on the CDR3 plus reference TRBV11-2 and TRBJ2-3, the full variable domain is EAGVAQSPRYKIIEKRQSVAFWCNPISGHATLYWYQQILGQGPKLLIQFQNNGVVDDSQLPKDRFSAERLKGVDSTLKIQPAKLEDSAVYLCASSLVPELSTDTQYFGPGTRLTVL.

The V gene is TRBV29-1, the J gene TRBJ2-6, with D possibly being TRBD1 (6 bases). The CDR3 contains 15 residues. The ends were cut back, 6 bases at V and 2 bases at J, with 14 bases in the middle. Germline CDR1 reads SQVTM; CDR2 reads ANQGSEA. The CDR3 sequence: CSVGETGTGANVLTF. CDR3 nucleotide sequence: TGCAGCGTGGGTGAAACAGGGACTGGGGCCAACGTCCTGACTTTC. Variable domain in full (rest from reference TRBV29-1 and TRBJ2-6): SAVISQKPSRDICQRGTSLTIQCQVDSQVTMMFWYRQQPGQSLTLIATANQGSEATYESGFVIDKFPISRPNLTFSTLTVSNMSPEDSSIYLCSVGETGTGANVLTFGAGSRLTVL.

The rearrangement links TRBV7-8 to TRBJ2-7; TRBD2 matches 9 bases. J gave up 6 bases and V 1 base, and 4 bases lay outside the gene matches. Germline lookup yields CDR1 SGHVS and CDR2 FQNEAQ. The CDR3 runs 14 residues. CDR3 coding DNA: TGTGCCAGCAGCTTAGGGCTAGCGGGGAGCGAGCAGTACTTC. Its protein product is CASSLGLAGSEQYF.

This clone was counted a single time. This chain's CDR3 is CASSYSTNYEQYF. CDR3 coding DNA: TGTGCCAGCAGTTACTCGACAAATTACGAGCAGTACTTC. The V and J genes are TRBV6-6 and TRBJ2-7; D unresolved. The CDR3 covers 13 residues. The V and J ends lost 0 bases and 4 bases respectively, with 7 bases between them. Germline V gene data show CDR1 as MNHNY and CDR2 as SVGAGI (reference sequence).

Sample share makes this clone medium-sized. V and J are TRBV9 and TRBJ2-7; 10 positions agree with TRBD1. The CDR3 has 15 amino acids. Germline values: CDR1 SGDLS, CDR2 YYNGEE. Unmatched junction bases numbered 5, after V lost 4 bases and J lost 1 base. The CDR3 spells CASSRGTGVSYEQYF. The CDR3 region has the DNA TGTGCCAGCAGCCGAGGGACAGGGGTTTCCTACGAGCAGTACTTC.

This clone is medium-sized within its sample. CDR3 coding DNA: TGTGCCAGCAGATCGGGGCCATGGGAGACCGGGGAGCTGTTTTTT. Its translation is CASRSGPWETGELFF. This sequence joins TRBV7-6 and TRBJ2-2, with D perhaps being TRBD1 or TRBD2 (5 bases each). Germline V gives CDR1 SGHVS, CDR2 FNYEAQ. V was clipped by 6 bases and J by 5 bases, with 16 bases between them. The CDR3 extends over 15 amino acids.

This clone was seen a single time. This chain joins TRBV27 and TRBJ2-3, with a weak D call TRBD2 (6 bases). V lost 4 bases and J 0 bases, leaving 17 bases between the germline ends. Germline V CDR1 and CDR2: MNHEY, SMNVEV (reference sequence). The CDR3 totals 17 residues. The CDR3 sequence is CASSSWASVHSTDTQYF. In DNA form, the CDR3 reads TGTGCCAGCAGTTCCTGGGCTAGCGTGCATAGCACAGATACGCAGTATTTT.

This clone was counted a few times. The chain carries TRBV19 and TRBJ2-3; 9 bases agree with TRBD2. V shed 7 bases and J 2 bases; nucleotides not matched to a gene: 4. The CDR3 sequence is 14 residues long. Germline V gives CDR1 LNHDA, CDR2 SQIVND (reference sequence). CDR3 loop: CASNLAGPTDTQYF. In DNA form, the CDR3 reads TGTGCCAGTAACCTAGCGGGACCCACAGATACGCAGTATTTT. The complete variable domain, with remaining parts taken from reference TRBV19 and TRBJ2-3, reads DGGITQSPKYLFRKEGQNVTLSCEQNLNHDAMYWYRQDPGQGLRLIYYSQIVNDFQKGDIAEGYSVSREKKESFPLTVTSAQKNPTAFYLCASNLAGPTDTQYFGPGTRLTVL.

The chain uses TRBV27 and TRBJ2-3; D may be TRBD1 (5 bases). The CDR3 is 13 residues long. The V end was cut by 3 bases, the J end by 1 base, with 5 bases between. Germline lookup yields CDR1 MNHEY and CDR2 SMNVEV (reference sequence). This CDR3 is CASSLTGTDTQYF. In DNA, the CDR3 is TGTGCCAGCAGTTTGACAGGCACAGATACGCAGTATTTT.

The chain joins TRBV27 to TRBJ2-7, with 8 bases identical to TRBD2. CDR1 is MNHEY, CDR2 SMNVEV, per germline (reference sequence). The CDR3 totals 16 residues. The V and J ends lost 6 bases and 4 bases, in that order; junction bases with no gene match: 14. CDR3 DNA: TGTGCCAGCAGACCCGGGGGAGCGGGAGTCTCTTACGAGCAGTACTTC. Translating gives CASRPGGAGVSYEQYF.

V usage is TRBV7-9 and J usage is TRBJ2-1; D gene unclear. V was trimmed by 5 bases and J by 6 bases, leaving 14 bases between them. CDR1 is SEHNR and CDR2 is FQNEAQ in the germline V gene (reference sequence). The CDR3 sequence is 14 residues long. CDR3 region: CASSPDSVGNEQFF. CDR3 sequence (DNA): TGTGCCAGCAGCCCCGACTCAGTGGGCAATGAGCAGTTCTTC. The full variable domain, its missing parts supplied by reference TRBV7-9 and TRBJ2-1, is DTGVSQNPRHKITKRGQNVTFRCDPISEHNRLYWYRQTLGQGPEFLTYFQNEAQLEKSRLLSDRFSAERPKGSFSTLEIQRTEQGDSAMYLCASSPDSVGNEQFFGPGTRLTVL.

The rearrangement links TRBV19 to TRBJ2-5, with D possibly TRBD1 on 5 matching bases. V lost 2 bases to trimming and J lost 4 bases, with 8 bases between them. The CDR3 covers 13 residues. Germline V gene sequence: CDR1 LNHDA, CDR2 SQIVND (reference sequence). As DNA, the CDR3 is TGTGCCAGTAGTATAACAAGGGGAGAGACCCAGTACTTC. Protein sequence: CASSITRGETQYF.

In this sample, this clone turned up once. The V and J genes are TRBV7-9 and TRBJ2-5, with D hard to call. CDR3 length: 14 amino acids. Germline CDR1 and CDR2: SEHNR and FQNEAQ (reference sequence). Trimming removed 1 base from V and 5 bases from J, with 11 bases in between. CDR3 protein: CASSLEVAWETQYF. Written as DNA, the CDR3 is TGTGCCAGCAGCTTAGAGGTAGCATGGGAGACCCAGTACTTC.

Only a few counts were recorded for this clone. V is TRBV7-9 and J is TRBJ2-7; D gene unclear. Germline loops: CDR1 SEHNR, CDR2 FQNEAQ (reference sequence). Trimming cost V 2 bases and J 4 bases, with 3 bases left between them. CDR3 length: 11 amino acids. CDR3 residues: CASSLNYEQYF. CDR3 in DNA: TGTGCCAGCAGCTTAAATTACGAGCAGTACTTC.

This sequence joins TRBV6-6 and TRBJ1-5; D unresolved. Trimming removed 4 bases at V and 3 bases at J, with 10 bases between. CDR3 length: 14 amino acids. From germline, CDR1 is MNHNY and CDR2 SVGAGI (reference sequence). For the CDR3, the DNA is TGTGCCAGCAGTTCAGGCCTAAACAATCAGCCCCAGCATTTT. It translates to CASSSGLNNQPQHF.

This clone was detected once. CDR3 DNA sequence: TGTGCCAGCAAACGCGGACAGGCATCAAATCAGCCCCAGCATTTT. It translates to CASKRGQASNQPQHF. V gene TRBV6-5 combines with J gene TRBJ1-5; 7 bases line up with TRBD1. CDR1 MNHEY and CDR2 SVGAGI come from the germline V gene. J was trimmed by 4 bases and V by 7 bases; bases with no gene match: 10. The CDR3 totals 15 residues.

The table lists this clone with a few counts. The J gene is TRBJ2-2, the V gene TRBV10-3; 8 nucleotides agree with TRBD2. The junction had 8 bases not matched to a gene; V was cut back by 6 bases and J by 2 bases. The CDR3 spans 16 residues. Germline V lookup: CDR1 ENHRY, CDR2 SYGVKD. The CDR3: CAISASSGLNTGELFF. As DNA, the CDR3 is TGTGCCATCAGCGCATCTAGCGGGCTCAACACCGGGGAGCTGTTTTTT.

The genes are TRBV19 and TRBJ1-2; possible D gene TRBD1, 6 bases. Trimming took off 7 bases at V and 4 bases at J, with 22 bases between the two ends. This CDR3 is built from 16 residues. Germline-derived CDR1 and CDR2 are LNHDA and SQIVND (reference sequence). CDR3 DNA: TGTGCCAGTACCCCCTCACAGGGTTTTATGGGCTATGGCTACACCTTC. The encoded protein is CASTPSQGFMGYGYTF.

A note on this clone: The junction and the germline gene differ at one end; a read error may be behind it. This CDR3 is CASTLSLAGNNEQFF. Here the CDR3 DNA reads TGCGCCAGCACCTTGTCACTAGCGGGAAATAATGAGCAGTTCTTC. The chain is built from TRBV5-1 and TRBJ2-1; 10 bases fit TRBD2. Germline V gene sequence: CDR1 SGHRS, CDR2 YFSETQ. This CDR3 has 15 amino acids.

The chain couples TRBV29-1 to TRBJ2-2, with 8 bases matching TRBD1. V shed 1 base and J 5 bases; nucleotides not matched to a gene: 6. This CDR3 region has 15 residues. The germline V gene encodes CDR1 SQVTM and CDR2 ANQGSEA. This CDR3 reads CSVEADTGGTGELFF. Here the CDR3 DNA reads TGCAGCGTTGAAGCCGATACAGGGGGTACCGGGGAGCTGTTTTTT.